Below are 15 T cell receptor beta chains sequenced from a single sample in a study of shared clonotypes between healthy human individuals. Produced via immunoSEQ multiplex PCR; TCRdb's table is partial and in-frame only. The sample includes millions of clones, approximately 92% seen only once; the top ten take around 0.14%. The sample comprised naive CD4+ T cells sorted from blood. The subset here: CD45RA+ positively selected. These receptors were collected from a young man in good health.

The rearrangement links TRBV5-4 to TRBJ2-3, with 7 bases aligning to TRBD1. V shed 4 bases, J shed 2 bases, and the junction held 4 bases outside the gene matches. The CDR3 sequence is 14 residues long. CDR1 and CDR2 from the germline V gene are SGHNT and YYREEE (reference sequence). The CDR3 sequence is CASSQGQFTDTQYF. In DNA, the CDR3 is TGTGCCAGCAGCCAGGGACAGTTCACAGATACGCAGTATTTT.

CDR3: CASSLRVNTGELFF. For the CDR3, the DNA is TGCGCCAGCAGCTTAAGAGTGAACACCGGGGAGCTGTTTTTT. The chain carries TRBV5-1 and TRBJ2-2; D gene ambiguous. The CDR3 sequence is 14 residues long. V was clipped by 2 bases and J by 1 base, with 6 bases between them. Germline lookup yields CDR1 SGHRS and CDR2 YFSETQ.

This chain uses TRBV5-8 with TRBJ2-5; 10 bases are a match to TRBD1. This CDR3 comprises 14 residues. The ends lost 0 bases at V and 5 bases at J; junction bases unmatched: 1. Germline CDR1 SGHTS, CDR2 YDEGEE. The CDR3, as DNA: TGTGCCAGCAGCTTGGGACAGGGGGCGGAGACCCAGTACTTC. Translating it yields CASSLGQGAETQYF. The variable domain in full, completed from reference TRBV5-8 and TRBJ2-5, reads EAGVTQSPTHLIKTRGQQATLRCSPISGHTSVYWYQQALGLGLQFLLWYDEGEERNRGNFPPRFSGRQFPNYSSELNVNALELEDSALYLCASSLGQGAETQYFGPGTRLLVL.

The chain joins TRBV30 to TRBJ1-1, with TRBD1 matching 7 bases. With 5 bases clipped from V and 2 bases from J, the junction kept 11 bases outside the gene matches. This CDR3 has 15 residues. CDR1 and CDR2 from the germline V gene are GTSNPN and SVGIG (reference sequence). The CDR3 region is CAWEGGRGENTEAFF. In DNA, the CDR3 is TGTGCCTGGGAAGGGGGCAGGGGAGAAAACACTGAAGCTTTCTTT.

The gene calls are TRBV4-1 and TRBJ2-3; perhaps TRBD2 as D (6 bases). Trimming took 0 bases from V and 2 from J, leaving 12 bases between them. Germline V lookup: CDR1 MGHRA, CDR2 YSYEKL. The CDR3 covers 16 residues. The CDR3 is CASSQDRAGPTDTQYF. CDR3 in DNA: TGCGCCAGCAGCCAAGATCGGGCGGGACCCACAGATACGCAGTATTTT.

The chain carries TRBV9 and TRBJ2-3, with 8 bases fitting TRBD1. V trimming: 3 bases; J trimming: 6 bases; junction bases outside the gene matches: 12. The CDR3 totals 16 residues. Germline lookup yields CDR1 SGDLS and CDR2 YYNGEE. Written as DNA, the CDR3 is TGTGCCAGCAGCGCCTCGGCCGGACAGGGAGTGGATACGCAGTATTTT. Its translation is CASSASAGQGVDTQYF.

V gene TRBV10-3 combines with J gene TRBJ1-2, with D possibly TRBD1 on 5 matching bases. The CDR3 length is 15 residues. Germline V gene data show CDR1 as ENHRY and CDR2 as SYGVKD. V lost 2 bases, J lost 2 bases, and 12 bases lay in between. CDR3 region: CAISEGQGPNYGYTF. Written as DNA, the CDR3 is TGTGCCATCAGTGAGGGGCAGGGCCCCAACTATGGCTACACCTTC.

DNA for the CDR3: TGTGCCAGCAGCCCCACAGATATTCTCCTAAAGCAGTACTTC. Residues: CASSPTDILLKQYF. The rearrangement links TRBV7-2 to TRBJ2-5; no clear D. The CDR3 sequence is 14 residues long. The V end was cut by 5 bases, the J end by 11 bases, with 21 bases between. The germline gives CDR1 SGHTA, CDR2 FQGNSA.

The chain has TRBV5-6 and TRBJ1-1; 9 nucleotides align to TRBD1. The V gene end was trimmed by 7 bases and the J gene end by 3 bases; junction bases not matched to a gene: 4. CDR1 is SGHDT and CDR2 is YYEEEE in the germline V gene. The CDR3 covers 13 residues. The CDR3 DNA is TGTGCCAGCTTCGGACAGGGGTACACTGAAGCTTTCTTT. It codes for CASFGQGYTEAFF.

The chain has TRBV30 and TRBJ2-5; D gene uncertain. The J call could be wrong; TRBJ2-7 is a better fit for the DNA end. The germline V gene has CDR1 GTSNPN and CDR2 SVGIG (reference sequence). The CDR3 is 13 residues long. CDR3: CAWSSISSYEQYF. CDR3 sequence (DNA): TGTGCCTGGAGTTCTATAAGTTCCTACGAGCAGTACTTC.

The rearrangement links TRBV6-1 to TRBJ2-7; D is perhaps TRBD2 (6 bases). Germline values: CDR1 MNHNS, CDR2 SASEGT. Trimming pared 4 bases from V and 4 bases from J, leaving 11 bases between. The CDR3 runs to 13 residues. CDR3: CASSAGTPYEQYF. The CDR3 DNA follows: TGTGCCAGCAGTGCCGGGACTCCATACGAGCAGTACTTC.

The chain joins TRBV2 to TRBJ2-3; no clear D. The germline V gene has CDR1 SNHLY and CDR2 FYNNEI. With 4 bases removed from V and 5 bases from J, the gap between germline ends came to 4 bases. This CDR3 region has 11 residues. The CDR3 DNA reads as TGTGCCAGCAGTGTTCTAGATACGCAGTATTTT. Protein product: CASSVLDTQYF.

The V call is TRBV6-5, the J call TRBJ2-7; TRBD1 is a possible D gene (5 bases). V was pared by 2 bases and J by 3 bases, with 11 bases between. The CDR3 covers 14 residues. Germline V lookup: CDR1 MNHEY, CDR2 SVGAGI. CDR3 nucleotide sequence: TGTGCCAGCAGTTACCGGTTAGGGGACTACGAGCAGTACTTC. Protein sequence: CASSYRLGDYEQYF.

The chain joins TRBV5-1 to TRBJ1-2, with TRBD1 matching 12 bases. V lost 7 bases to trimming and J lost 6 bases; unmatched junction nucleotides: 10. The CDR3 extends over 15 amino acids. The V gene's germline CDR1 is SGHRS and CDR2 YFSETQ. The CDR3 protein is CASGAGQGATDGYTF. The CDR3 DNA reads as TGCGCCAGCGGGGCGGGACAGGGGGCGACTGATGGCTACACCTTC.

The chain uses TRBV11-3 and TRBJ2-2; D ambiguous. The germline V gene has CDR1 SGHNT and CDR2 YENEEA. The ends were cut back, 5 bases at V and 5 bases at J, with 21 bases in the middle. The CDR3 runs 17 residues. The CDR3 bases are TGTGCCAGCAGCCCAAACCCAATATCCTTAGGGACCGGGGAGCTGTTTTTT. It codes for CASSPNPISLGTGELFF. The full variable domain, its missing parts supplied by reference TRBV11-3 and TRBJ2-2, is EAGVVQSPRYKIIEKKQPVAFWCNPISGHNTLYWYLQNLGQGPELLIRYENEEAVDDSQLPKDRFSAERLKGVDSTLKIQPAELGDSAVYLCASSPNPISLGTGELFFGEGSRLTVL.